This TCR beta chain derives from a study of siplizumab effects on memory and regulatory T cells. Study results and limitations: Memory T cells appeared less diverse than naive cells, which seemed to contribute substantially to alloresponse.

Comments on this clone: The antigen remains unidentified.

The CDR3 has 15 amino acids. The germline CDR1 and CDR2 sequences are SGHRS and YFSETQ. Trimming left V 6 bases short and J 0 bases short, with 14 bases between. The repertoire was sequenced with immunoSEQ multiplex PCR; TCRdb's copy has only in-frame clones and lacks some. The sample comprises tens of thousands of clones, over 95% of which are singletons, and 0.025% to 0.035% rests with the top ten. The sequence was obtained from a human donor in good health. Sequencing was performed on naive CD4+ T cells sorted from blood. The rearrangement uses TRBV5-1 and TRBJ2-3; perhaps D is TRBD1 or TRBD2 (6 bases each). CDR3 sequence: CASTGGGVSTDTQYF. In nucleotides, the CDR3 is TGCGCCAGCACCGGGGGCGGGGTGAGCACAGATACGCAGTATTTT. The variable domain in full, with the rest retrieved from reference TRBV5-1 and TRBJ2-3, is KAGVTQTPRYLIKTRGQQVTLSCSPISGHRSVSWYQQTPGQGLQFLFEYFSETQRNKGNFPGRFSGRQFSNSRSEMNVSTLELGDSALYLCASTGGGVSTDTQYFGPGTRLTVL.